Below, 20 T cell receptor beta chains from the same sample are listed, as sequenced in a study of T cell repertoires in cytomegalovirus infection. TCRdb reprocessed the reads via MiXCR and lists one record per CDR3 protein. The sample lists nearly 650,000 distinct CDR3 sequences; around 24% were seen once. Sequences were obtained from CD8+ T cells from PBMCs. These receptors were obtained from a human donor in good health (CMV status not recorded). Some clones in this sample may be carry-over from other donors' samples.

In this sample, this clonotype turned up many times. This chain connects TRBV7-6 to TRBJ1-1; 7 positions agree with TRBD1. CDR3 length: 15 residues. J gave up 4 bases and V 5 bases, and 10 bases lay outside the gene matches. Germline CDR1 reads SGHVS; CDR2 reads FNYEAQ. CDR3 region: CASSAGQAEVTEAFF. CDR3 nucleotide sequence: TGTGCCAGCAGCGCCGGACAGGCCGAGGTCACTGAAGCTTTCTTT. Full variable domain (remainder filled in from reference TRBV7-6 and TRBJ1-1): GAGVSQSPRYKVTKRGQDVALRCDPISGHVSLYWYRQALGQGPEFLTYFNYEAQQDKSGLPNDRFSAERPEGSISTLTIQRTEQRDSAMYRCASSAGQAEVTEAFFGQGTRLTVV.

This sequence joins TRBV28 and TRBJ2-7; D might be TRBD1 (6 bases). CDR1 MDHEN and CDR2 SYDVKM come from the germline V gene. This CDR3 has 14 residues. Trimming took off 6 bases at V and 2 bases at J, with 14 bases between the two ends. The CDR3 nucleotides read TGTGCCAGCAGCGAAACCGGGACACCCTACGAGCAGTACGTC. Protein product: CASSETGTPYEQYV.

Details on this clonotype: A much larger clone differs by one base, so this may be a read error. V usage is TRBV7-3 and J usage is TRBJ2-5, with D possibly TRBD1 on 5 matching bases. CDR3 size: 15 residues. Trimming pared 4 bases from V and 2 bases from J, leaving 14 bases between. Germline CDR1 is SGHTA and CDR2 is FQGTGA. The CDR3, as DNA: TGTGCCAGCAGCTCCCTTCAGACAGAGCAAGAGACCCAGTACTTC. It translates to CASSSLQTEQETQYF.

This clonotype was seen repeatedly, ten times or more. V gene TRBV4-3 combines with J gene TRBJ2-2, with D perhaps matching TRBD2 (6 bases). Trimming left V 8 bases short and J 6 bases short, with 19 bases between. Germline V gene data show CDR1 as LGHNA and CDR2 as YSLEER. The CDR3 is 15 residues long. CDR3 sequence (DNA): TGCGCCAGCGAGCCACGGAGGGGTCGGGCCGGGGAGCTGTTTTTT. It codes for CASEPRRGRAGELFF.

V usage is TRBV5-4 and J usage is TRBJ2-2; D possibly corresponds to TRBD2 (6 bases). This CDR3 comprises 16 residues. V was clipped by 2 bases and J by 5 bases, with 16 bases between them. Germline V gives CDR1 SGHNT, CDR2 YYREEE (reference sequence). The CDR3 reads CASSFIRPGGTGELFF. DNA for the CDR3: TGTGCCAGCAGCTTTATCCGGCCCGGAGGGACCGGGGAGCTGTTTTTT.

This clonotype was picked up many times. The chain is built from TRBV12-3 or TRBV12-4 and TRBJ2-1; D is perhaps TRBD2 (5 bases). V lost 7 bases and J 6 bases, leaving 16 bases between the germline ends. The CDR3 contains 14 residues. CDR3 coding DNA: TGTGCCAGCATATCGCCGGGAACCTCCAATGAGCAGTTCTTC. This sequence encodes CASISPGTSNEQFF.

Ten or more counts support this clonotype. The J gene is TRBJ1-5, the V gene TRBV7-8, with no clear D. CDR1 and CDR2 (germline): SGHVS, FQNEAQ. V was trimmed by 1 base and J by 5 bases, leaving 9 bases between them. The CDR3 contains 14 residues. Here the CDR3 DNA reads TGTGCCAGCAGCTTAGAGATCGCCTATCAGCCCCAGCATTTT. This codes for CASSLEIAYQPQHF.

This clonotype was seen a few times. The chain is built from TRBV14 and TRBJ2-1; possibly TRBD1 for D (6 bases). The germline V gene has CDR1 SGHDN and CDR2 FVKESK. V was pared by 1 base and J by 0 bases, with 13 bases between. The CDR3 has 17 residues. The CDR3 here is CASSQAGAGVSYNEQFF. DNA of the CDR3: TGTGCCAGCAGCCAAGCTGGGGCAGGGGTCTCCTACAATGAGCAGTTCTTC.

This clonotype was detected many times. The chain uses TRBV7-8 and TRBJ2-7, with 8 bases matching TRBD2. The CDR3 length is 18 residues. The V and J ends lost 5 bases and 3 bases, in that order; junction bases with no gene match: 18. The germline gives CDR1 SGHVS, CDR2 FQNEAQ. CDR3 nucleotides: TGTGCCAGCAGCGGCACAACGGGGGGGGCATTGGACTACTACGAGCAGTACTTC. This encodes CASSGTTGGALDYYEQYF.

This clonotype appeared many times. V gene TRBV28 combines with J gene TRBJ2-6; D is perhaps TRBD1 (6 bases). V lost 4 bases, J lost 0 bases, and 13 bases lay in between. This CDR3 has 17 residues. In germline, CDR1 is MDHEN, CDR2 SYDVKM. CDR3 sequence (DNA): TGTGCCAGCAGTTCCGGACAGTCTCTCTCTGGGGCCAACGTCCTGACTTTC. This sequence encodes CASSSGQSLSGANVLTF.

This clonotype was found a few times. The V gene is TRBV20-1, the J gene TRBJ2-1; TRBD1 or TRBD2 may be the D gene (6 bases each). The germline gives CDR1 DFQATT, CDR2 SNEGSKA (reference sequence). The CDR3 is made up of 17 amino acids. V lost 3 bases and J 0 bases, leaving 18 bases between the germline ends. CDR3 coding DNA: TGCAGTGCTAGGAGGTTTGGAGGGGACAACTCCTACAATGAGCAGTTCTTC. It translates to CSARRFGGDNSYNEQFF.

About this clonotype: A much larger clone lies a single base off, so this may be a read error. The genes are TRBV7-3 and TRBJ2-2; 7 nucleotides line up with TRBD1. This CDR3 has 15 amino acids. Germline CDR1 is SGHTA and CDR2 is FQGTGA. The CDR3 region is CVSSTDRVNTGELFF. CDR3 nucleotide sequence: TGTGTCAGCAGCACAGACAGGGTAAACACCGGGGAGCTGTTTTTT.

This clonotype was seen only a few times. The chain uses TRBV20-1 and TRBJ2-2; TRBD2 matches 8 bases. CDR3 length: 14 residues. The germline gives CDR1 DFQATT, CDR2 SNEGSKA (reference sequence). The junction had 7 bases not matched to a gene; V was cut back by 5 bases and J by 5 bases. The chain's CDR3 is CSAPPGGRTGELFF. The CDR3 DNA follows: TGCAGTGCTCCTCCGGGGGGGCGGACCGGGGAGCTGTTTTTT.

This clonotype came up a few times. The chain has TRBV7-2 and TRBJ1-2; the D is unclear. Trimming took 1 base from V and 4 from J, leaving 16 bases between them. There are 16 residues in the CDR3. Germline assignment: CDR1 SGHTA and CDR2 FQGNSA. Here the CDR3 reads CASSLGRREAGYGYTF. The DNA for the CDR3 is TGTGCCAGCAGCTTAGGCCGACGGGAAGCGGGCTATGGCTACACCTTC.

For this clonotype: A read error may be the cause here, since a much bigger clone is one base away. J is TRBJ2-7 and V is TRBV7-9; D gene uncertain. The ends were cut back, 8 bases at V and 0 bases at J, with 23 bases in the middle. The germline gives CDR1 SEHNR, CDR2 FQNEAQ (reference sequence). CDR3 size: 17 residues. The chain's CDR3 is CASAAYASGSSSYEQYF. The CDR3 coding sequence is TGTGCCAGCGCAGCTTATGCGTCGGGTTCTAGCTCCTACGAGCAGTACTTC.

This chain connects TRBV7-6 to TRBJ2-7; D possibly corresponds to TRBD1 (6 bases). CDR1 is SGHVS, CDR2 FNYEAQ, per germline. V was shortened by 5 bases and J by 3 bases, with 8 bases between the two germline ends. The CDR3 length is 12 residues. The CDR3 DNA is TGTGCCAGCAGCGGGGACATCTACGAGCAGTACTTC. Translation: CASSGDIYEQYF.

The chain employs TRBV28 and TRBJ2-5; 7 bases are shared with TRBD1. The trim removed 4 bases at V and 7 bases at J, leaving 18 bases unmatched. CDR1 and CDR2 from the germline V gene are MDHEN and SYDVKM. The CDR3 totals 17 residues. CDR3 DNA sequence: TGTGCCAGCAGTTCTTGGTCACCAACAGGGGAGCAGGCGACCCAGTACTTC. Amino acid sequence: CASSSWSPTGEQATQYF.

This clonotype was detected a few times. V gene TRBV3-1 combines with J gene TRBJ2-1; 12 bases line up with TRBD2. The CDR3 length is 16 residues. In germline, CDR1 is LGHDT, CDR2 YNNKEL (reference sequence). V shed 2 bases and J 4 bases; nucleotides not matched to a gene: 3. The CDR3 bases are TGTGCCAGCAGCCAACCGGGACTAGCGGGTTACAATGAGCAGTTCTTC. Its protein product is CASSQPGLAGYNEQFF.

This clonotype was observed a handful of times. The J gene is TRBJ2-4, the V gene TRBV11-2; TRBD2 matches at 7 bases. This CDR3 has 15 amino acids. With 6 bases clipped from V and 3 bases from J, the junction kept 8 bases outside the gene matches. In germline, CDR1 is SGHAT, CDR2 FQNNGV. The CDR3 region is CASSYRRGGKNIQYF. DNA for the CDR3: TGTGCCAGCAGTTACCGCCGCGGGGGCAAAAACATTCAGTACTTC.

V and J are TRBV14 and TRBJ2-5; 9 bases line up with TRBD2. This CDR3 has 15 residues. CDR1 is SGHDN, CDR2 FVKESK, per germline. Germline trimming cut 2 bases from V and 5 bases from J; bases unmatched to any gene: 6. CDR3 region: CASSQWREGRETQYF. The CDR3 DNA reads TGTGCCAGCAGCCAATGGCGGGAGGGCCGCGAGACCCAGTACTTC.